The 30 T cell receptor beta chains below were found in one sample sequenced in a study of T cells in Graves' hyperthyroidism and ophthalmopathy. Researchers took RNA transcripts and amplified the TCR beta CDR3 regions from them. Initially, a first-round RT-PCR of the TCR CDR3 employed the HTBI primer set. TCRdb passed the multiplex PCR reads through MiXCR, listing each CDR3 protein once. The repertoire holds about half a million distinct CDR3 sequences, with approximately 23% as singletons. Sequencing was carried out using blood. Receptors were obtained from an older woman with Graves' ophthalmopathy.

V gene TRBV3-1 combines with J gene TRBJ2-1; 14 bases are shared with TRBD2. The CDR3 sequence is 17 residues long. V lost 0 bases and J lost 7; bases outside the gene matches: 5. From germline, CDR1 is LGHDT and CDR2 YNNKEL (reference sequence). The CDR3 DNA reads as TGTGCCAGCAGCCAAGAGGGGACTAGCGGGAGAAGGAATGAGCAGTTCTTC. Translation gives CASSQEGTSGRRNEQFF.

This clonotype came up many times. The chain carries TRBV12-3 or TRBV12-4 and TRBJ2-2, with D possibly TRBD1 on 6 matching bases. The CDR3 has 14 amino acids. Trimming cost V 5 bases and J 2 bases, with 9 bases left between them. The CDR3 DNA is TGTGCCAGCAGTGAGGGACATAACACCGGGGAGCTGTTTTTT. Its translation: CASSEGHNTGELFF.

This clonotype was detected ten times or more. This rearrangement joins TRBV7-2 to TRBJ1-3; D is unclear. The germline V gene has CDR1 SGHTA and CDR2 FQGNSA. The CDR3 contains 15 residues. Deletions cut 3 bases from V and 2 bases from J, with 11 bases between. The CDR3 sequence is CASSLTTATGNTIYF. The CDR3 region has the DNA TGTGCCAGCAGCTTGACGACGGCTACTGGAAACACCATATATTTT.

The V and J genes are TRBV5-1 and TRBJ1-6; no firm D call. Germline CDR1 and CDR2: SGHRS and YFSETQ. Trimming left V 4 bases short and J 9 bases short, with 14 bases between. The CDR3 spans 14 residues. The CDR3 protein is CASSNEGTASPLHF. DNA of the CDR3: TGCGCCAGCAGCAACGAGGGAACGGCTTCACCCCTCCACTTT.

This clonotype was observed many times. The genes are TRBV27 and TRBJ1-1, with 9 bases aligning to TRBD1. Germline CDR1 MNHEY, CDR2 SMNVEV (reference sequence). V shed 6 bases, J shed 0 bases, and the junction held 8 bases outside the gene matches. This CDR3 comprises 16 residues. The CDR3 DNA reads TGTGCCAGCAGGCCTAACAGGGGGCCCGTGAACACTGAAGCTTTCTTT. It specifies CASRPNRGPVNTEAFF.

This clonotype appeared a few times. This chain joins TRBV6-2 or TRBV6-3 and TRBJ1-1; D gene unclear. The CDR3 length is 14 residues. The ends were cut back, 6 bases at V and 6 bases at J, with 17 bases in the middle. The germline V gene encodes CDR1 MNHEY and CDR2 SVGEGT. The CDR3 DNA is TGTGCCAGCAGAGAGACCGTAACCTATCCTGAAGCTTTCTTT. Its protein product is CASRETVTYPEAFF.

The DNA for the CDR3 is TGTGCCAGTAGTAAAGTCGCACTCCCCACAGATACGCAGTATTTT. Its protein product is CASSKVALPTDTQYF. The genes are TRBV19 and TRBJ2-3, with D uncertain. The V end lost 4 bases, the J end lost 2 bases, and 13 bases lay between the germline ends. The length of the CDR3 is 15 residues. CDR1 and CDR2 (germline): LNHDA, SQIVND (reference sequence). Filled out from reference TRBV19 and TRBJ2-3, the complete variable domain reads DGGITQSPKYLFRKEGQNVTLSCEQNLNHDAMYWYRQDPGQGLRLIYYSQIVNDFQKGDIAEGYSVSREKKESFPLTVTSAQKNPTAFYLCASSKVALPTDTQYFGPGTRLTVL.

The rearrangement uses TRBV4-2 and TRBJ2-7; the D is unclear. The CDR3 is made up of 15 amino acids. Germline V lookup: CDR1 LGHNA, CDR2 YNFKEQ. V was cut by 0 bases and J by 2 bases, with 11 bases left in between. The CDR3 spells CASSQDPQIPYEQYF. CDR3 DNA: TGTGCCAGCAGCCAAGACCCACAGATACCCTACGAGCAGTACTTC.

This clonotype has ten or more counts. The chain carries TRBV2 and TRBJ1-1; 9 bases align to TRBD1. The CDR3 spans 15 residues. The V gene's germline CDR1 is SNHLY and CDR2 FYNNEI. Germline trimming cut 7 bases from V and 1 base from J; bases unmatched to any gene: 7. CDR3 sequence: CASKTGTGKNTEAFF. CDR3 sequence (DNA): TGTGCCAGCAAGACCGGGACAGGGAAGAACACTGAAGCTTTCTTT.

The rearrangement joins TRBV6-2 or TRBV6-3 to TRBJ2-2; 9 positions match TRBD1. V was clipped by 0 bases and J by 6 bases; unmatched bases: 5. CDR3 length: 16 residues. The germline V gene has CDR1 MNHEY and CDR2 SVGEGT. CDR3 loop: CASSYSHRGRSGELFF. The CDR3 nucleotides read TGTGCCAGCAGTTACTCTCACAGGGGGCGGTCCGGGGAGCTGTTTTTT.

The rearrangement joins TRBV6-1 to TRBJ1-6; 7 bases line up with TRBD1. Germline V gives CDR1 MNHNS, CDR2 SASEGT. The CDR3 runs 15 residues. J was trimmed by 7 bases and V by 8 bases; bases with no gene match: 11. CDR3 in amino acids: CASRYGQVVNSPLHF. CDR3 DNA: TGTGCCAGCCGATACGGACAGGTCGTAAATTCACCCCTCCACTTT.

This clonotype came up many times. The CDR3 here is CASSSGGQGLILGNQPQHF. The CDR3 coding sequence is TGTGCCAGCAGTTCCGGCGGACAGGGTTTGATCCTGGGCAATCAGCCCCAGCATTTT. The chain uses TRBV6-1 and TRBJ1-5; TRBD1 matches at 8 bases. V gave up 5 bases and J gave up 2 bases; unmatched junction bases: 17. Looked up from germline, CDR1 is MNHNS and CDR2 is SASEGT. There are 19 residues in the CDR3.

The chain couples TRBV7-9 to TRBJ2-2; 7 bases align to TRBD2. The length of the CDR3 is 15 residues. The junction had 7 bases not matched to a gene; V was cut back by 5 bases and J by 4 bases. Germline CDR1 SEHNR, CDR2 FQNEAQ (reference sequence). CDR3 protein: CASSRTRGFTGELFF. The CDR3 DNA sequence: TGTGCCAGCAGCCGGACTAGAGGGTTCACCGGGGAGCTGTTTTTT.

The chain recombines TRBV30 with TRBJ1-2; TRBD1 matches at 7 bases. Per the germline V gene, CDR1 is GTSNPN and CDR2 is SVGIG (reference sequence). The length of the CDR3 is 15 residues. V dropped 0 bases and J dropped 6; count of bases not matched to a gene: 10. In DNA form, the CDR3 reads TGTGCCTGGAGTGTAGATGACAGGGTTTCTCATGGCTACACCTTC. It encodes CAWSVDDRVSHGYTF.

This clonotype came up many times. The rearrangement links TRBV12-3 or TRBV12-4 to TRBJ1-2; D is unresolved. V lost 5 bases and J lost 0, with 10 bases in between. The CDR3 totals 14 residues. The CDR3 sequence: CASSPSGANYGYTF. The DNA of the CDR3 is TGTGCCAGCAGTCCCTCCGGCGCTAACTATGGCTACACCTTC.

This clonotype was counted a few times. This chain connects TRBV6-1 to TRBJ2-7; D may match TRBD1 or TRBD2 (5 bases each). CDR1 and CDR2 (germline): MNHNS, SASEGT. Trimming stripped 0 bases from V and 4 bases from J, with 13 bases between. This CDR3 has 15 amino acids. The CDR3 region is CASSEAPGTNYEQYF. The CDR3 DNA follows: TGTGCCAGCAGTGAAGCGCCCGGGACGAATTACGAGCAGTACTTC.

This clonotype was seen ten or more times. The rearrangement uses TRBV2 and TRBJ1-2; TRBD1 is a possible D gene (6 bases). The CDR3 has 13 amino acids. The V end lost 4 bases, the J end lost 6 bases, and 12 bases lay between the germline ends. The V gene's germline CDR1 is SNHLY and CDR2 FYNNEI. The CDR3 bases are TGTGCCAGCAGTGGGCAGGGACACAATGGCTACACCTTC. The encoded protein is CASSGQGHNGYTF.

This clonotype was seen more than once but under ten times. The chain links TRBV5-1 to TRBJ1-2; 7 bases fit TRBD1. Germline V gene sequence: CDR1 SGHRS, CDR2 YFSETQ. The CDR3 extends over 16 amino acids. The V segment lost 3 bases and the J segment 4 bases; nucleotides outside the gene matches: 12. CDR3 protein: CASSSDPGTVLYGYTF. The DNA of the CDR3 is TGCGCCAGCAGCTCGGACCCCGGGACAGTTCTCTATGGCTACACCTTC. Together with reference TRBV5-1 and TRBJ1-2, the CDR3 gives the full variable domain: KAGVTQTPRYLIKTRGQQVTLSCSPISGHRSVSWYQQTPGQGLQFLFEYFSETQRNKGNFPGRFSGRQFSNSRSEMNVSTLELGDSALYLCASSSDPGTVLYGYTFGSGTRLTVV.

This clonotype was counted a few times. V and J are TRBV3-1 and TRBJ1-5; D is unclear. CDR1 is LGHDT, CDR2 YNNKEL, per germline (reference sequence). The CDR3 totals 14 residues. Trimming shortened V by 0 bases and J by 5 bases, and 8 bases separated the two germline ends. The CDR3 region is CASSQDARYQPQHF. The CDR3 DNA follows: TGTGCCAGCAGCCAAGACGCGAGGTATCAGCCCCAGCATTTT. Full variable domain (missing parts from reference TRBV3-1 and TRBJ1-5): DTAVSQTPKYLVTQMGNDKSIKCEQNLGHDTMYWYKQDSKKFLKIMFSYNNKELIINETVPNRFSPKSPDKAHLNLHINSLELGDSAVYFCASSQDARYQPQHFGDGTRLSIL.

This clonotype was counted ten times or more. CDR3 nucleotide sequence: TGTGCCAGCAGTACCAGAGGGGACGGATCTGGGTCACCCCTCCACTTT. Translated: CASSTRGDGSGSPLHF. The chain links TRBV12-3 or TRBV12-4 to TRBJ1-6; TRBD1 might be the D (5 bases). This CDR3 comprises 16 residues. V was cut by 5 bases and J by 10 bases, with 21 bases left in between.

This clonotype was seen ten or more times. V and J are TRBV12-3 or TRBV12-4 and TRBJ1-1; D gene unclear. This CDR3 contains 11 residues. V lost 4 bases and J lost 4, with 4 bases in between. The CDR3 loop reads CASSYATEAFF. CDR3 bases: TGTGCCAGCAGTTACGCCACTGAAGCTTTCTTT.

The chain joins TRBV12-3 or TRBV12-4 to TRBJ2-2; unclear D gene. Trimming took off 5 bases at V and 5 bases at J, with 12 bases between the two ends. The CDR3 runs to 14 residues. CDR3 in amino acids: CASSPRTETGELFF. The CDR3 nucleotides read TGTGCCAGCAGTCCCCGGACCGAGACCGGGGAGCTGTTTTTT.

This clonotype was found many times. The chain uses TRBV2 and TRBJ1-1; 7 bases align to TRBD1. CDR1 SNHLY and CDR2 FYNNEI come from the germline V gene. The V and J ends lost 6 bases and 0 bases, in that order; junction bases with no gene match: 4. There are 14 residues in the CDR3. CDR3 DNA sequence: TGTGCCAGCAGGGGACAGATCATGAACACTGAAGCTTTCTTT. This codes for CASRGQIMNTEAFF. The full variable domain, completed using reference TRBV2 and TRBJ1-1, is EPEVTQTPSHQVTQMGQEVILRCVPISNHLYFYWYRQILGQKVEFLVSFYNNEISEKSEIFDDQFSVERPDGSNFTLKIRSTKLEDSAMYFCASRGQIMNTEAFFGQGTRLTVV.

CDR3 region: CASRDRQGQGAGELFF. The CDR3 DNA reads as TGTGCCAGCAGAGACCGACAGGGACAAGGGGCCGGGGAGCTGTTTTTT. J is TRBJ2-2 and V is TRBV6-1; 7 nucleotides match TRBD1. Germline V gene sequence: CDR1 MNHNS, CDR2 SASEGT. The CDR3 has 16 residues. The V segment lost 6 bases and the J segment 6 bases; nucleotides outside the gene matches: 13.

This clonotype was seen only once. A much larger clone is a single base away; this may be a read error. This chain links TRBV6-6 with TRBJ2-7; TRBD2 matches 9 bases. From germline, CDR1 is MNHNY and CDR2 SVGAGI (reference sequence). This CDR3 spans 15 amino acids. Here the CDR3 reads CASSYSSGSSCEQYF. The CDR3 DNA is TGTGCCAGCAGTTACTCTAGCGGGAGCTCCTGCGAGCAGTACTTC.

The gene calls are TRBV10-3 and TRBJ1-1; D uncertain. Germline V lookup: CDR1 ENHRY, CDR2 SYGVKD. The CDR3 loop spans 15 amino acids. Trimming stripped 0 bases from V and 4 bases from J, with 12 bases between. The CDR3 nucleotides read TGTGCCATCAGTGAGTCGGGGATTATGTCCACTGAAGCTTTCTTT. Its protein product is CAISESGIMSTEAFF.

DNA of the CDR3: TGCGCCAGCAGCCCCGCCTCAGGGAAGAAAGAGACCCAGTACTTC. Its translation is CASSPASGKKETQYF. The gene calls are TRBV4-1 and TRBJ2-5; possible D gene TRBD1, 5 bases. Per germline, CDR1 MGHRA and CDR2 YSYEKL. The CDR3 totals 15 residues. V lost 4 bases and J lost 3, with 15 bases in between.

The chain carries TRBV15 and TRBJ1-1; no reliable D call. Germline CDR1 and CDR2: LNHNV and YYDKDF (reference sequence). This CDR3 comprises 13 residues. Trimming took off 1 base at V and 4 bases at J, with 7 bases between the two ends. The CDR3 DNA follows: TGTGCCACCAGCAGAGGGCGGCTCACTGAAGCTTTCTTT. This gives the protein CATSRGRLTEAFF.

In this sample, this clonotype turned up a few times. The gene calls are TRBV7-6 and TRBJ2-1; 8 positions agree with TRBD2. The CDR3 length is 16 residues. Trimming took 5 bases from V and 5 from J; bases not matched to a gene: 11. Germline V CDR1 and CDR2: SGHVS, FNYEAQ. CDR3: CASSIESGSYHNEQFF. The DNA for the CDR3 is TGTGCCAGCAGCATAGAAAGCGGGAGCTACCACAATGAGCAGTTCTTC.

This clonotype was found many times. The chain links TRBV12-5 to TRBJ2-7; no clear D gene. V was pared by 0 bases and J by 4 bases, with 4 bases between. In germline, CDR1 is LGHNT, CDR2 FRNRAP. This CDR3 has 12 residues. The DNA for the CDR3 is TGTGCTAGTGGTTTGGTCCCATACGAGCAGTACTTC. This encodes CASGLVPYEQYF.